The T cell receptor (beta chain) described here comes from a study of a mutant IDH1 vaccine in newly diagnosed glioma. About this clone itself: Its specificity is unknown.

Assay used: immunoSEQ multiplex PCR; TCRdb lists only in-frame clones, some missing. The data hold over 45,000 clones, with approximately 71% observed a single time. As to time point: week 47, end of study. Mutant IDH1 20-mer peptide, at 300 ug, made up each vaccine dose, with topical imiquimod. Eight vaccinations went to patients in weeks 1, 3, 5, 7, 11, 15, 19, 23. Germline V CDR1 and CDR2: SGHRS, YFSETQ. The CDR3 has 13 residues. The V end was cut by 7 bases, the J end by 8 bases, with 16 bases between. This chain joins TRBV5-1 and TRBJ1-3, with a possible D match to TRBD1 (5 bases). The sequencing here drew on PBMCs, taken from a glioma patient whose treatment included an IDH1 peptide vaccine. This receptor was obtained from a man aged 50-60 years with glioma. CDR3 DNA sequence: TGCGCCAGCGCCCCGGGTACGGGGGACACCATATATTTT. As protein: CASAPGTGDTIYF.